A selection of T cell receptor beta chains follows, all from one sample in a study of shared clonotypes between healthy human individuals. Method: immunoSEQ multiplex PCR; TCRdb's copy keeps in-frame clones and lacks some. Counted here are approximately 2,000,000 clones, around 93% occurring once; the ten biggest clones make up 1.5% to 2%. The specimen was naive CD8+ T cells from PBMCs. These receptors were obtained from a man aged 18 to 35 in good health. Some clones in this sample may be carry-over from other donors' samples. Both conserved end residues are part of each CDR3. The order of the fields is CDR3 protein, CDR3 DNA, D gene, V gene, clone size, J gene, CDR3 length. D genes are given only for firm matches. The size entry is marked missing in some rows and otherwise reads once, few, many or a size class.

CASSPIPGQRTF	TGTGCCAGTAGTCCTATCCCGGGACAGCGCACCTTC	TRBD1	TRBV19	NA	TRBJ1-2	12
CASSSFGLAGYEQYF	TGTGCCAGCAGCTCATTTGGACTAGCCGGTTACGAGCAGTACTTC	TRBD2	TRBV13	NA	TRBJ2-7	15
CASRLNTLAKNIQYF	TGCGCCAGCAGACTCAACACCCTAGCCAAAAACATTCAGTACTTC	NA	TRBV5-1	NA	TRBJ2-4	15
CASRSGLSVTGELFF	TGTGCCAGCAGGTCGGGACTATCGGTCACCGGGGAGCTGTTTTTT	TRBD2	TRBV6-5	NA	TRBJ2-2	15
CASSFLPGAEAFF	TGTGCCAGCAGTTTCCTACCAGGTGCTGAAGCTTTCTTT	NA	TRBV27	NA	TRBJ1-1	13
CASWGVRGDNYGYTF	TGTGCGTCTTGGGGGGTCAGGGGAGATAACTATGGCTACACCTTC	NA	TRBV6-1	NA	TRBJ1-2	15
CASSYKKGLAGDLDTQYF	TGTGCCAGCAGTTATAAGAAAGGACTAGCGGGAGATCTCGATACGCAGTATTTT	TRBD2	TRBV27	NA	TRBJ2-3	18
CASSLMGLAGAGDTQYF	TGTGCCAGCAGCCTCATGGGACTAGCGGGAGCAGGAGATACGCAGTATTTT	TRBD2	TRBV14	NA	TRBJ2-3	17
CASSGGGRYGQPQHF	TGTGCCAGCAGTGGCGGAGGGAGGTACGGTCAGCCCCAGCATTTT	NA	TRBV11-2	NA	TRBJ1-5	15
CASSLLPSEQYF	TGTGCCAGCAGCTTACTTCCTAGCGAGCAGTACTTC	NA	TRBV11-2	NA	TRBJ2-7	12
CASSPHGGRETQYF	TGTGCCAGCAGTCCCCATGGCGGGAGAGAGACCCAGTACTTC	TRBD2	TRBV28	NA	TRBJ2-5	14
CASSFRPTGLAGDEQFF	TGTGCCAGCAGCTTCAGGCCCACGGGACTAGCGGGAGACGAGCAGTTCTTC	TRBD2	TRBV7-9	NA	TRBJ2-1	17
CASSNPLGGANTGELFF	TGTGCCAGCAGCAACCCCTTAGGGGGCGCGAACACCGGGGAGCTGTTTTTT	TRBD1	TRBV7-6	NA	TRBJ2-2	17
CASSQVPASGANVLTF	TGTGCCAGCAGCCAAGTACCCGCCTCTGGGGCCAACGTCCTGACTTTC	NA	TRBV7-8	once	TRBJ2-6	16
CASGLGSGTGIYGYTF	TGTGCTAGTGGTTTGGGCTCGGGGACAGGGATCTATGGCTACACCTTC	TRBD1	TRBV12-5	NA	TRBJ1-2	16
CASSSEGGTVAYDTQYF	TGTGCCAGCAGCTCTGAGGGCGGGACAGTCGCGTACGATACGCAGTATTTT	NA	TRBV9	NA	TRBJ2-3	17
CASRDRDGYTF	TGTGCCAGCAGAGACAGGGATGGCTACACCTTC	TRBD1	TRBV25-1	NA	TRBJ1-2	11
CASSMNPREQFF	TGCGCCAGCAGCATGAATCCTCGTGAGCAGTTCTTC	NA	TRBV5-1	NA	TRBJ2-1	12
CASTYGTGNEKLFF	TGTGCCAGCACGTACGGGACAGGGAATGAAAAACTGTTTTTT	TRBD1	TRBV6-5	NA	TRBJ1-4	14
CASSLVAGPNEQFF	TGTGCCAGCAGCTTGGTGGCAGGGCCAAATGAGCAGTTCTTC	NA	TRBV5-5	NA	TRBJ2-1	14
CASSLPRGSTGTNYGYTF	TGTGCCAGCTCCCTCCCGCGCGGATCGACGGGAACTAACTATGGCTACACCTTC	NA	TRBV9	NA	TRBJ1-2	18
CASFGLASGYEQYF	TGTGCCAGTTTCGGACTAGCGAGTGGCTACGAGCAGTACTTC	TRBD2	TRBV6-1	NA	TRBJ2-7	14
CASSSTGTGKETQYF	TGTGCCAGCAGCTCAACCGGGACAGGGAAAGAGACCCAGTACTTC	TRBD1	TRBV7-9	NA	TRBJ2-5	15
CASSQFSSYEQYF	TGTGCCAGCAGCCAGTTTAGCAGCTACGAGCAGTACTTC	NA	TRBV14	once	TRBJ2-7	13
CASSLGTGMRNEQFF	TGTGCCAGCAGTTTAGGGACAGGGATGAGGAATGAGCAGTTCTTC	TRBD1	TRBV28	NA	TRBJ2-1	15
CASSLFGTGANQPQHF	TGCGCCAGCAGCCTTTTCGGGACAGGGGCCAATCAGCCCCAGCATTTT	TRBD1	TRBV4-1	NA	TRBJ1-5	16
CASSLTRTASGANVLTF	TGTGCCAGCAGCTTAACGCGGACAGCCTCTGGGGCCAACGTCCTGACTTTC	NA	TRBV9	NA	TRBJ2-6	17
CASSFTKRRESGEQYF	TGTGCCAGCAGCTTTACGAAGAGGCGGGAGTCGGGCGAGCAGTACTTC	TRBD2	TRBV7-9	NA	TRBJ2-7	16
CASSEGVIYEQYF	TGTGCCAGCAGTGAAGGGGTTATATACGAGCAGTACTTC	NA	TRBV2	NA	TRBJ2-7	13
CASSDIAGAYNEQFF	TGTGCCAGCAGTGACATCGCGGGGGCTTACAATGAGCAGTTCTTC	NA	TRBV6-4	NA	TRBJ2-1	15
CASRTLNTGELFF	TGTGCCAGCAGGACACTCAACACCGGGGAGCTGTTTTTT	NA	TRBV6-1	NA	TRBJ2-2	13
CASSLGSRGSTGELFF	TGTGCCAGCAGCTTAGGCTCCAGGGGCTCCACCGGGGAGCTGTTTTTT	NA	TRBV7-9	NA	TRBJ2-2	16
CASSTDRGLETQYF	TGTGCCAGCAGCACAGACAGGGGGTTAGAGACCCAGTACTTC	TRBD1	TRBV7-9	NA	TRBJ2-5	14
CASSLLWASGRHYEQYF	TGTGCCAGCAGTTTACTCTGGGCTAGCGGGAGGCACTACGAGCAGTACTTC	TRBD2	TRBV28	once	TRBJ2-7	17
CAIGRPGATEAFF	TGTGCCATCGGAAGGCCGGGGGCCACTGAAGCTTTCTTT	NA	TRBV10-3	NA	TRBJ1-1	13
CSVEGTSGNSYNEQFF	TGCAGCGTTGAAGGTACTAGCGGGAACTCCTACAATGAGCAGTTCTTC	TRBD2	TRBV29-1	NA	TRBJ2-1	16
CASSYSLGLIYGYTF	TGTGCCAGCAGTTACTCTTTGGGGTTGATCTATGGCTACACCTTC	NA	TRBV6-5	NA	TRBJ1-2	15
CASSPRITGELFF	TGTGCCAGCAGTCCCCGGATCACCGGGGAGCTGTTTTTT	NA	TRBV27	NA	TRBJ2-2	13
CASSFRLTDTQYF	TGTGCCAGCAGTTTTCGGCTCACAGATACGCAGTATTTT	NA	TRBV28	NA	TRBJ2-3	13
CASSQVPGLREAEAFF	TGCGCCAGCAGCCAAGTCCCCGGCCTCAGGGAGGCTGAAGCTTTCTTT	NA	TRBV4-1	NA	TRBJ1-1	16
CASSPPLTSVNTDTQYF	TGTGCCAGCAGTCCTCCCCTGACTAGCGTCAACACAGATACGCAGTATTTT	TRBD2	TRBV27	NA	TRBJ2-3	17